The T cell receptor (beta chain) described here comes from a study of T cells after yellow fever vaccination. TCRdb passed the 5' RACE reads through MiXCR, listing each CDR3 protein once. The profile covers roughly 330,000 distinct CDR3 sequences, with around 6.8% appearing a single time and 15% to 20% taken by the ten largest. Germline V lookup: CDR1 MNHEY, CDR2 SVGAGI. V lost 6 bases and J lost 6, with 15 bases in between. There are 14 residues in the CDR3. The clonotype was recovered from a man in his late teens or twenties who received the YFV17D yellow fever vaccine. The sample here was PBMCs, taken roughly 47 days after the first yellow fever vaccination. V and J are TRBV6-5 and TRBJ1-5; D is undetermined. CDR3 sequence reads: CASSPGEGIQPQHF. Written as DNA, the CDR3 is TGTGCCAGCAGCCCCGGGGAAGGGATTCAGCCCCAGCATTTT.